This T cell receptor beta chain came from a study of beta chain features in type 1 diabetes. Findings and limits, study-wide: The study found moderately but significantly shorter TCRB CDR3s in all four CD4+ subsets of Type 1 diabetes patients. Individuals with type 1 diabetes displayed fewer insertions and more deletions at VDJ junctions.

Since all of the isolated RNA was reverse transcribed, expressed TCRB transcripts were what got sequenced. Samples drawn from stem cell-like memory T cells averaged roughly 950,000 reads. Generated by immunoSEQ multiplex PCR, the TCRdb table keeps only in-frame clones and is missing some. The sample lists 50,000 to 55,000 clones, roughly 63% seen once, with 0.25% to 0.35% in the top ten. One heparinised blood draw, averaging about 100 mL, came from each donor. The CDR3 runs 14 residues. The V gene end was trimmed by 7 bases and the J gene end by 4 bases; junction bases not matched to a gene: 9. The germline V gene has CDR1 SEHNR and CDR2 FQNEAQ (reference sequence). As regards this clone: What it recognizes is unknown.

Material for sequencing was stem cell memory CD4+ T cells from blood. The rearrangement links TRBV7-9 to TRBJ2-5, with TRBD1 identical over 7 bases. This clonotype was sampled from a woman in her twenties or thirties with type 1 diabetes. Here the CDR3 reads CASMRVAGGETQYF. CDR3 nucleotides: TGTGCCAGCATGAGGGTGGCAGGGGGAGAGACCCAGTACTTC.